Each of the 28 T cell receptor beta chains below was sequenced from the same sample in a study of T-cell memory formation after mild COVID-19. TCRdb used MiXCR to reprocess the 5' RACE reads, holding one entry per CDR3 protein. The sample holds a few hundred thousand distinct CDR3 sequences, around a sixth seen once. What was sequenced was PBMCs or a T cell subset sorted from them (not recorded which). Source of these receptors: a man aged 18 to 29 who had mild COVID-19 (a few samples of this study predate the infection). Cell type and time point are not known.

In nucleotides, the CDR3 is TGCAGTGCTAGGGACGGGTACTCTGGGGCCAACGTCCTGACTTTC. The encoded protein is CSARDGYSGANVLTF. The J gene is TRBJ2-6, the V gene TRBV20-1; D not certain. The CDR3 has 15 residues. V shed 3 bases and J shed 0 bases, with 9 bases lying between them. Per the germline V gene, CDR1 is DFQATT and CDR2 is SNEGSKA (reference sequence).

The V gene is TRBV6-5, the J gene TRBJ2-5; 10 positions match TRBD2. The V gene's germline CDR1 is MNHEY and CDR2 SVGAGI. V gave up 7 bases and J gave up 5 bases; unmatched junction bases: 10. CDR3 length: 15 amino acids. CDR3 nucleotides: TGTGCCAGCAAAGCAGCGGGGGGGACGTTTGAGACCCAGTACTTC. This gives the protein CASKAAGGTFETQYF.

The chain combines TRBV12-3 or TRBV12-4 with TRBJ1-5; D uncertain. This CDR3 contains 12 residues. V shed 4 bases and J shed 5 bases, with 6 bases lying between them. The CDR3 is CASSWPYQPQHF. The DNA of the CDR3 is TGTGCCAGCAGTTGGCCTTATCAGCCCCAGCATTTT.

In this sample, this clonotype turned up a few times. The rearrangement links TRBV5-1 to TRBJ2-3, with 14 bases lining up with TRBD2. The V and J ends lost 4 bases and 6 bases, in that order; junction bases with no gene match: 16. In germline, CDR1 is SGHRS, CDR2 YFSETQ. The CDR3 extends over 19 amino acids. CDR3 amino acids: CASSPGTSGGRQGRDTQYF. The CDR3 coding sequence is TGCGCCAGCAGCCCGGGGACTAGCGGGGGTCGGCAGGGAAGGGATACGCAGTATTTT.

This clonotype was counted ten times or more. The CDR3 region is CASSVVQQVLRNEQFF. The CDR3 DNA follows: TGTGCCAGCAGCGTAGTCCAACAGGTCCTAAGGAATGAGCAGTTCTTC. The gene calls are TRBV7-9 and TRBJ2-1, with a weak D call TRBD1 (5 bases). The V and J ends lost 5 bases and 7 bases respectively, with 21 bases between them. Germline values: CDR1 SEHNR, CDR2 FQNEAQ (reference sequence). This CDR3 comprises 16 residues.

This clonotype was detected ten times or more. The chain combines TRBV24-1 with TRBJ2-3, with 11 positions matching TRBD2. The CDR3 is 17 amino acids. V shed 2 bases and J 2 bases; nucleotides not matched to a gene: 5. Germline V CDR1 and CDR2: KGHDR, SFDVKD. As DNA, the CDR3 is TGTGCCACCAGTGATTCCCCGGGACTAGCGGACACAGATACGCAGTATTTT. This gives the protein CATSDSPGLADTDTQYF.

The V gene is TRBV24-1, the J gene TRBJ1-1; D may be TRBD1 (5 bases). Germline loops: CDR1 KGHDR, CDR2 SFDVKD. The CDR3 has 12 amino acids. Trimming left V 3 bases short and J 9 bases short, with 10 bases between. This chain's CDR3 is CATSDDRDKAFF. In DNA form, the CDR3 reads TGTGCCACCAGTGATGACAGAGATAAAGCTTTCTTT.

The CDR3 bases are TGTGCCACCGGGTCGGGGAGCACAGATACGCAGTATTTT. The encoded protein is CATGSGSTDTQYF. The chain is built from TRBV24-1 and TRBJ2-3; TRBD2 is a possible D gene (5 bases). Germline values: CDR1 KGHDR, CDR2 SFDVKD. The CDR3 has 13 amino acids. V was pared by 9 bases and J by 0 bases, with 9 bases between.

Many counts were recorded for this clonotype. This chain joins TRBV20-1 and TRBJ2-7; maybe TRBD1 (5 bases). This CDR3 region has 12 residues. V was pared by 3 bases and J by 4 bases, with 10 bases between. CDR1 is DFQATT and CDR2 is SNEGSKA in the germline V gene (reference sequence). In nucleotides, the CDR3 is TGCAGTGCTAGTTCGACAGATTACGAGCAGTACTTC. Translation: CSASSTDYEQYF.

The J gene is TRBJ1-1, the V gene TRBV5-1; D is unresolved. Germline V gene sequence: CDR1 SGHRS, CDR2 YFSETQ. This CDR3 has 14 amino acids. V was shortened by 4 bases and J by 1 base, with 11 bases between the two germline ends. CDR3 region: CASSLERRNTEAFF. The CDR3 DNA is TGCGCCAGCAGCCTGGAGCGAAGGAACACTGAAGCTTTCTTT.

This clonotype was detected only a few times. The J gene is TRBJ1-1, the V gene TRBV5-1, with D perhaps matching TRBD1 (5 bases). The germline CDR1 and CDR2 sequences are SGHRS and YFSETQ. The CDR3 length is 16 residues. Between the trimmed V and J ends, which lost 2 bases and 5 bases, there was a span of 19 bases. CDR3 in amino acids: CASSFPWQGAGTEAFF. For the CDR3, the DNA is TGCGCCAGCAGCTTTCCTTGGCAGGGTGCCGGGACTGAAGCTTTCTTT.

In its sample, this clonotype was seen a few times. Here the CDR3 DNA reads TGTGCCAGCAGTTATATTTTGGGACTAGCGGGGTATCGCAATGAGCAGTTCTTC. This codes for CASSYILGLAGYRNEQFF. V gene TRBV6-2 or TRBV6-3 combines with J gene TRBJ2-1, with TRBD2 matching over 13 bases. The CDR3 length is 18 residues. V lost 3 bases and J lost 6; bases outside the gene matches: 11. Looked up from germline, CDR1 is MNHEY and CDR2 is SVGEGT.

The genes are TRBV15 and TRBJ2-1; the D is unclear. The CDR3 covers 14 residues. Trimming removed 1 base from V and 6 bases from J, with 10 bases in between. The germline V gene encodes CDR1 LNHNV and CDR2 YYDKDF (reference sequence). The CDR3 region is CATSRALGRNEQFF. The DNA of the CDR3 is TGTGCCACCAGCAGAGCCCTCGGACGCAATGAGCAGTTCTTC.

A few counts support this clonotype. The gene calls are TRBV9 and TRBJ1-2; 10 nucleotides match TRBD1. V was clipped by 4 bases and J by 7 bases; unmatched bases: 13. The germline gives CDR1 SGDLS, CDR2 YYNGEE. This CDR3 has 16 amino acids. CDR3 loop: CASSPRPGQGSGGYTF. The CDR3 coding sequence is TGTGCCAGCAGCCCCCGCCCGGGACAGGGGAGCGGTGGCTACACCTTC.

This clonotype came up a few times. This chain connects TRBV6-5 to TRBJ2-1, with a tentative D call TRBD2 (5 bases). The length of the CDR3 is 13 residues. V lost 4 bases, J lost 6 bases, and 10 bases lay in between. Germline assignment: CDR1 MNHEY and CDR2 SVGAGI. CDR3 amino acids: CASSSPGSNEQFF. In nucleotides, the CDR3 is TGTGCCAGCAGTTCTCCGGGGAGCAATGAGCAGTTCTTC.

V gene TRBV12-3 or TRBV12-4 combines with J gene TRBJ1-5, with unresolved D. V lost 6 bases and J lost 0, with 12 bases in between. The CDR3 spans 15 residues. As DNA, the CDR3 is TGTGCCAGCAGCCCACACGTATATAGCAATCAGCCCCAGCATTTT. This translates into CASSPHVYSNQPQHF.

The CDR3 sequence is CASSLALAGVSDTQYF. The CDR3, as DNA: TGCGCCAGCAGCTTGGCGCTAGCGGGGGTGTCGGATACGCAGTATTTT. The chain links TRBV5-1 to TRBJ2-3, with 10 bases matching TRBD2. The CDR3 loop spans 16 amino acids. Germline lookup yields CDR1 SGHRS and CDR2 YFSETQ. With V trimmed by 0 bases and J by 6 bases, 7 bases remained unmatched.

The V gene is TRBV5-1, the J gene TRBJ1-2; TRBD1 matches at 10 bases. V lost 2 bases, J lost 4 bases, and 8 bases stayed unmatched. This CDR3 is 16 amino acids long. Germline CDR1 reads SGHRS; CDR2 reads YFSETQ. CDR3 DNA sequence: TGCGCCAGCAGCTTTACCGGGACAGGGGATATCTATGGCTACACCTTC. Amino acids: CASSFTGTGDIYGYTF.

The CDR3 DNA is TGCGCCAGCACCACGACCGGCCCGAAAGGCACAGATACGCAGTATTTT. This sequence encodes CASTTTGPKGTDTQYF. The chain carries TRBV5-1 and TRBJ2-3; D gene uncertain. Germline CDR1 reads SGHRS; CDR2 reads YFSETQ. The CDR3 is made up of 16 amino acids. Trimming stripped 6 bases from V and 1 base from J, with 18 bases between.

The chain couples TRBV20-1 to TRBJ2-7; TRBD1 aligns across 9 bases. CDR3 length: 15 amino acids. Germline loops: CDR1 DFQATT, CDR2 SNEGSKA (reference sequence). CDR3 DNA: TGCAGCCCCTCGCCGGGACAGGGAAGCTCCTACGAGCAGTACGTC. Protein: CSPSPGQGSSYEQYV.

This clonotype turned up a few times. In DNA, the CDR3 is TGTGCCAGCAGCTTGGACCAGGACACAGATACGCAGTATTTT. Protein product: CASSLDQDTDTQYF. This chain links TRBV7-9 with TRBJ2-3; D uncertain. The CDR3 contains 14 residues. V was pared by 3 bases and J by 2 bases, with 9 bases between. In germline, CDR1 is SEHNR, CDR2 FQNEAQ (reference sequence).

The rearrangement links TRBV13 to TRBJ2-3, with D hard to call. From germline, CDR1 is PRHDT and CDR2 FYEKMQ (reference sequence). The CDR3 extends over 15 amino acids. Trimming shortened V by 5 bases and J by 3 bases, and 15 bases separated the two germline ends. CDR3 region: CASSRLQLLTDTQYF. CDR3 nucleotide sequence: TGTGCCAGCAGCCGACTCCAATTGCTGACAGATACGCAGTATTTT.

This clonotype was counted only a few times. This chain connects TRBV11-2 to TRBJ2-5; D is unclear. V lost 10 bases, J lost 5 bases, and 14 bases lay in between. The V gene's germline CDR1 is SGHAT and CDR2 FQNNGV. The CDR3 runs 12 residues. The CDR3 here is CATRSVGETQYF. The CDR3 region has the DNA TGTGCCACCCGATCTGTTGGCGAGACCCAGTACTTC.

This clonotype was picked up many times. The chain combines TRBV11-2 with TRBJ2-3; no reliable D call. The CDR3 covers 15 residues. V was clipped by 5 bases and J by 1 base, with 13 bases between them. CDR1 is SGHAT, CDR2 FQNNGV, per germline. CDR3 amino acids: CASSPRGLGTDTQYF. The CDR3 coding sequence is TGTGCCAGCAGCCCAAGAGGATTGGGCACAGATACGCAGTATTTT.

The rearrangement links TRBV7-6 to TRBJ2-1, with D perhaps TRBD1 (5 bases). V lost 4 bases to trimming and J lost 7 bases, with 8 bases between them. CDR1 and CDR2 (germline): SGHVS, FNYEAQ. The CDR3 spans 12 residues. The CDR3 DNA is TGTGCCAGCAGCTCCAAGGGGAATGAGCAGTTCTTC. Protein: CASSSKGNEQFF.

This clonotype was observed a few times. This chain joins TRBV20-1 and TRBJ2-1; D may match TRBD1 or TRBD2 (6 bases each). The V end lost 0 bases, the J end lost 5 bases, and 14 bases lay between the germline ends. This CDR3 spans 15 amino acids. The germline V gene encodes CDR1 DFQATT and CDR2 SNEGSKA (reference sequence). The CDR3 protein is CSARDMGGPNNEQFF. The CDR3 region has the DNA TGCAGTGCTAGAGATATGGGGGGCCCAAACAATGAGCAGTTCTTC.

Ten or more counts support this clonotype. The chain recombines TRBV7-2 with TRBJ1-2, with TRBD1 matching over 8 bases. There are 15 residues in the CDR3. Germline V gene lookup returns CDR1 SGHTA and CDR2 FQGNSA. V lost 5 bases to trimming and J lost 7 bases; unmatched junction nucleotides: 12. The CDR3 loop is CASSLQFGQGAGYTF. Written as DNA, the CDR3 is TGTGCCAGCAGCCTACAGTTCGGGCAGGGGGCTGGCTACACCTTC.

V is TRBV5-6 and J is TRBJ2-7, with D tentatively TRBD1 (5 bases). The CDR3 runs 16 residues. Germline V CDR1 and CDR2: SGHDT, YYEEEE. Trimming pared 2 bases from V and 2 bases from J, leaving 17 bases between. Written as DNA, the CDR3 is TGTGCCAGCAGCTTACATTCAGGGTTACCAACCTACGAGCAGTACGTC. Protein product: CASSLHSGLPTYEQYV.